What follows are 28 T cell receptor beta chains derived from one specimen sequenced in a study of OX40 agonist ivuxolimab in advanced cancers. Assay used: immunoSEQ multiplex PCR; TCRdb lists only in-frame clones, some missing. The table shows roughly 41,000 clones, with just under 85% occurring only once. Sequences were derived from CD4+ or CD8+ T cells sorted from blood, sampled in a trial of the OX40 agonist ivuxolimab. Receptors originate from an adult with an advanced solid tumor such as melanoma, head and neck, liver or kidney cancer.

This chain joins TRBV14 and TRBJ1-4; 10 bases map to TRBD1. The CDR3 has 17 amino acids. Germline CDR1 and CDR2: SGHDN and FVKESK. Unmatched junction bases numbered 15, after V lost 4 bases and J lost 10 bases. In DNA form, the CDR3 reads TGTGCCAGCAGCCTCTTCCCTCCAGGGACAGGGGCCGGAAAACTGTTTTTT. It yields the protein CASSLFPPGTGAGKLFF.

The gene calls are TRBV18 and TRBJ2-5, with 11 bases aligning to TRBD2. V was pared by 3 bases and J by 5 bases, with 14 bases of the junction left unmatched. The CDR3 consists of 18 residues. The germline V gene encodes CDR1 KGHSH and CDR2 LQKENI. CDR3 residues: CASSPEGLAVVWAETQYF. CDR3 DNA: TGTGCCAGCTCACCGGAGGGACTAGCGGTTGTTTGGGCCGAGACCCAGTACTTC.

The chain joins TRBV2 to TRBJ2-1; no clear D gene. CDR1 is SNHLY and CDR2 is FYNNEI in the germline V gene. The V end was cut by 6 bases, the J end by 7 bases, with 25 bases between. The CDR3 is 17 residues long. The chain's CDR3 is CASRARKLYGLGNEQFF. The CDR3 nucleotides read TGTGCCAGCAGAGCCCGGAAGCTCTATGGCCTGGGGAATGAGCAGTTCTTC.

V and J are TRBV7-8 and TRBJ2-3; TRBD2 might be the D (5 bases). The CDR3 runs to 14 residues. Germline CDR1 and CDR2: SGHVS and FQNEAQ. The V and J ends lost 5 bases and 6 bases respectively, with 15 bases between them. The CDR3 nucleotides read TGTGCCAGCAGCCTGTTTGGAGGCGCCGATACGCAGTATTTT. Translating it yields CASSLFGGADTQYF.

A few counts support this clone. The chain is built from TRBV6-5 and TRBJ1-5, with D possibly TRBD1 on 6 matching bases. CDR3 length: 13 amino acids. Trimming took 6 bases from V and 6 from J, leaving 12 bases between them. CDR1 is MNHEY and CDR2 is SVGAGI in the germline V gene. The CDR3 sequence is CASSPQGLQPQHF. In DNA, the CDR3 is TGTGCCAGCAGCCCACAGGGTCTTCAGCCCCAGCATTTT.

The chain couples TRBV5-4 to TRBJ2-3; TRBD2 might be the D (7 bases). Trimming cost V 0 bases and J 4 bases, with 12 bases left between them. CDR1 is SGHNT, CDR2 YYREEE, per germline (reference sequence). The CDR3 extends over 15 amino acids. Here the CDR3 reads CASSLDREGPDTQYF. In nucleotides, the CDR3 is TGTGCCAGCAGCTTGGACAGGGAGGGCCCAGATACGCAGTATTTT.

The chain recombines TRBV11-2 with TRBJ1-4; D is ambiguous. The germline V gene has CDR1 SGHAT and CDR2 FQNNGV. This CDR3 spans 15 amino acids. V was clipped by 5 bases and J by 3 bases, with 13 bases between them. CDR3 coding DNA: TGTGCCAGCAGCCTGGGCCTTGCCCCTAATGAAAAACTGTTTTTT. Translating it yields CASSLGLAPNEKLFF.

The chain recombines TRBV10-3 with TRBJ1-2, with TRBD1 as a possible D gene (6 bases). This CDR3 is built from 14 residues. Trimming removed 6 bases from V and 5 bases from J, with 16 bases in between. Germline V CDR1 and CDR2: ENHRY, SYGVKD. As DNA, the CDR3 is TGTGCCATCAGCGCAGGGGACCGAAATTATGGCTACACCTTC. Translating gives CAISAGDRNYGYTF.

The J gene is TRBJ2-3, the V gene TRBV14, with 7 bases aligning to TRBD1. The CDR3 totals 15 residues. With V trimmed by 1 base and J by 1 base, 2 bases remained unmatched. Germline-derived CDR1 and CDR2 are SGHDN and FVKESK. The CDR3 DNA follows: TGTGCCAGCAGCCAAGTGGGGACAGGCACAGATACGCAGTATTTT. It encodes CASSQVGTGTDTQYF.

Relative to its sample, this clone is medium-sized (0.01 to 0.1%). The CDR3 DNA reads as TGTGCCAGCAGCGCCGTCCAGGGGGGTCTCAATGAGCAGTTCTTC. This translates into CASSAVQGGLNEQFF. V and J are TRBV7-3 and TRBJ2-1; perhaps TRBD1 as D (7 bases). The V gene lost 5 bases and the J gene lost 6 bases, with 17 bases spanning the gap. The CDR3 contains 15 residues. Germline V gene sequence: CDR1 SGHTA, CDR2 FQGTGA.

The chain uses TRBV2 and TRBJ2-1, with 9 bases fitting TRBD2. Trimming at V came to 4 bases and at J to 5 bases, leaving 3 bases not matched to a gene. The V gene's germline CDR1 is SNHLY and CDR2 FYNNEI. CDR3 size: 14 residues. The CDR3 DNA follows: TGTGCCAGCAGTGGGCGGGGGGGTGACAATGAGCAGTTCTTC. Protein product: CASSGRGGDNEQFF.

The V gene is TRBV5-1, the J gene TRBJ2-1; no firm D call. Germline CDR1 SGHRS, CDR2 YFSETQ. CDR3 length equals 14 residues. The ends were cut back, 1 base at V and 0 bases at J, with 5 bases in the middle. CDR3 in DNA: TGCGCCAGCAGCTTGTCGGGCTCCTACAATGAGCAGTTCTTC. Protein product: CASSLSGSYNEQFF. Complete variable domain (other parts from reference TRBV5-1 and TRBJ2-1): KAGVTQTPRYLIKTRGQQVTLSCSPISGHRSVSWYQQTPGQGLQFLFEYFSETQRNKGNFPGRFSGRQFSNSRSEMNVSTLELGDSALYLCASSLSGSYNEQFFGPGTRLTVL.

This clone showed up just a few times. CDR3 coding DNA: TGCGCCAGCAGTGAGTCTGCGTTCTCCTACGAGCAGTACTTC. It codes for CASSESAFSYEQYF. This rearrangement joins TRBV10-1 to TRBJ2-7; no clear D. V lost 0 bases and J lost 0, with 6 bases in between. Looked up from germline, CDR1 is WNHNN and CDR2 is SYGVQD (reference sequence). CDR3 length: 14 amino acids.

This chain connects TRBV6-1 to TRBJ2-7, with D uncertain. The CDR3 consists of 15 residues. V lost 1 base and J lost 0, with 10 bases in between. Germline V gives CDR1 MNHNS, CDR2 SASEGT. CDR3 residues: CASSEEEASSYEQYF. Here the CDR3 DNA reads TGTGCCAGCAGTGAAGAGGAAGCCAGCTCCTACGAGCAGTACTTC.

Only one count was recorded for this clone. The CDR3 bases are TGTGCCAGCAGTGAACGGAGCGGGGGAGCAGATACGCAGTATTTT. Amino acids: CASSERSGGADTQYF. The V gene is TRBV6-1, the J gene TRBJ2-3, with 8 bases lining up with TRBD2. This CDR3 region has 15 residues. CDR1 is MNHNS, CDR2 SASEGT, per germline. The V and J ends lost 2 bases and 4 bases, in that order; junction bases with no gene match: 5.

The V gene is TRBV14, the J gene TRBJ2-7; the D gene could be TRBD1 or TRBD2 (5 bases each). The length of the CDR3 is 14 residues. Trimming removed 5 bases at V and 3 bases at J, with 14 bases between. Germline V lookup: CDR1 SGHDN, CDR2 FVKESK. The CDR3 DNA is TGTGCCAGCAGCTATGAGGGGTACAGCTACGAGCAGTACTTC. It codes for CASSYEGYSYEQYF.

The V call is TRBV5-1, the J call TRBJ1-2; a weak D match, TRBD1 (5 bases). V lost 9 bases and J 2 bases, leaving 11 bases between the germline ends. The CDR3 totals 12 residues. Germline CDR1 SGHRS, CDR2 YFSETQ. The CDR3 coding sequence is TGCGCCACCGGTGAGGGGAACTATGGCTACACCTTC. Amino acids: CATGEGNYGYTF. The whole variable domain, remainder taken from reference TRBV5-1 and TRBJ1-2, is KAGVTQTPRYLIKTRGQQVTLSCSPISGHRSVSWYQQTPGQGLQFLFEYFSETQRNKGNFPGRFSGRQFSNSRSEMNVSTLELGDSALYLCATGEGNYGYTFGSGTRLTVV.

Written as DNA, the CDR3 is TGTGCCAGCAGTGGAGCTGGGGCCAACGTCCTGACTTTC. This sequence encodes CASSGAGANVLTF. V usage is TRBV2 and J usage is TRBJ2-6; D is undetermined. The germline CDR1 and CDR2 sequences are SNHLY and FYNNEI. The germline V and J ends were trimmed by 4 bases and 2 bases, with 3 bases remaining between them. The CDR3 consists of 13 residues. Together with reference TRBV2 and TRBJ2-6, the CDR3 gives the full variable domain: EPEVTQTPSHQVTQMGQEVILRCVPISNHLYFYWYRQILGQKVEFLVSFYNNEISEKSEIFDDQFSVERPDGSNFTLKIRSTKLEDSAMYFCASSGAGANVLTFGAGSRLTVL.

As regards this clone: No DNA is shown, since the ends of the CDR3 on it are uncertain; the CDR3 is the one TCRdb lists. The chain's CDR3 is CASSEVASGIAATKNIQYF. V is TRBV6-1 and J is TRBJ2-4; the table's D gene call, TRBD2, was not cross checked with the DNA. CDR1 and CDR2 from the germline V gene are MNHNS and SASEGT. The CDR3 numbers 19 amino acids, ends counted.

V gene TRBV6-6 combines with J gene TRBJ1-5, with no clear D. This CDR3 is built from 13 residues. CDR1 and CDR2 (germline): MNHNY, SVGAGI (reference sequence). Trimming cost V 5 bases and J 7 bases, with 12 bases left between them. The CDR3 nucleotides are TGTGCCAGCAGTCGCCCCGATGGGCAGCCCCAGCATTTT. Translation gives CASSRPDGQPQHF.

The CDR3 sequence: CASSLAGTLTAYGYTF. CDR3 bases: TGTGCCAGCAGTTTGGCCGGAACCCTGACAGCCTATGGCTACACCTTC. The chain uses TRBV28 and TRBJ1-2, with D possibly matching TRBD1 (5 bases). The germline V gene encodes CDR1 MDHEN and CDR2 SYDVKM. V shed 3 bases and J shed 4 bases, with 18 bases lying between them. The CDR3 length is 16 residues.

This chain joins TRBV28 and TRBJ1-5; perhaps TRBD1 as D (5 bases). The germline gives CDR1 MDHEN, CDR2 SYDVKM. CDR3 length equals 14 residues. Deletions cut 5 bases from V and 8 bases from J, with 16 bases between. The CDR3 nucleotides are TGTGCCAGCAGTGTGCAGGGCATGGGGAAGCCCCAGCATTTT. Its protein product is CASSVQGMGKPQHF.

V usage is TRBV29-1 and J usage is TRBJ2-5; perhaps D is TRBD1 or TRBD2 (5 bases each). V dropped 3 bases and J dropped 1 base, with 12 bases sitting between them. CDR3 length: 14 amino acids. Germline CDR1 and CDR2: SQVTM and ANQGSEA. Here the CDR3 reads CSVEWQGVQETQYF. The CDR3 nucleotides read TGCAGCGTTGAGTGGCAGGGAGTCCAAGAGACCCAGTACTTC.

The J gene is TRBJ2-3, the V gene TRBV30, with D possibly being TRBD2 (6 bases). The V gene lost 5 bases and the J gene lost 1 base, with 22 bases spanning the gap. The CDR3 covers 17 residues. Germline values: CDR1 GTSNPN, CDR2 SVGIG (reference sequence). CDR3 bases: TGTGCCTGGGCCACAAGGAGGGCTAGAGGGGGCACAGATACGCAGTATTTT. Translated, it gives CAWATRRARGGTDTQYF.

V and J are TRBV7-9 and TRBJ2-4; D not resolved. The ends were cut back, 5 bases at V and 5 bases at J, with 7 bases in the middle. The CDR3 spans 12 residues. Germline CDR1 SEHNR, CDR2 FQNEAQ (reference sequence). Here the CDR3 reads CASSPPENIQYF. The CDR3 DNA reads TGTGCCAGCAGCCCCCCTGAAAACATTCAGTACTTC.

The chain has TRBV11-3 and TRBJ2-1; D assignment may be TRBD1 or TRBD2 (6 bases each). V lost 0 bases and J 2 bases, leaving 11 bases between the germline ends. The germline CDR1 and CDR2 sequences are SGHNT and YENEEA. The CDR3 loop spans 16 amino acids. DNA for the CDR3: TGTGCCAGCAGCTTAGACGGGGGCGGGACCTACAATGAGCAGTTCTTC. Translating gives CASSLDGGGTYNEQFF.

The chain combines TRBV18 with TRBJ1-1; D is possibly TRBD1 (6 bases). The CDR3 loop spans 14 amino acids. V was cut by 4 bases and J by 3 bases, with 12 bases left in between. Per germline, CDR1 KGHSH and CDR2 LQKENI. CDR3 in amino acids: CASSRDQGYTEAFF. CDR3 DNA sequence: TGTGCCAGCTCACGAGACCAGGGGTACACTGAAGCTTTCTTT.

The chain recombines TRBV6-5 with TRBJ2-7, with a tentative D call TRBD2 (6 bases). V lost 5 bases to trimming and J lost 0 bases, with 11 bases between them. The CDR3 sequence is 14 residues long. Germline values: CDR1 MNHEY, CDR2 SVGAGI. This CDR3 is CASSHQGLSYEQYF. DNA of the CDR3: TGTGCCAGCAGTCACCAGGGACTCTCCTACGAGCAGTACTTC.